This entry describes one T cell receptor (beta chain). Its antigen is not known. The data were taken from a study of shared clonotypes between healthy human individuals. The overall study: Per donor, three plates held CD4 naive cells, three held CD4 memory, two held CD8 naive and one held CD8 memory.

Only in-frame clones appear in the TCRdb table, and some are missing; sequencing was by immunoSEQ multiplex PCR. The sample includes 980,000 or so clones, over 75% of them seen just once. Study observations and caveats: It was observed that roughly 5.4% of naive CD4 clonotypes were shared across several donors. Larger estimated richness was generally recorded for naive subsets relative to memory subsets.

Germline lookup yields CDR1 LGHNA and CDR2 YSLEER. The CDR3 covers 22 residues. The J segment lost 0 bases and the V segment lost 0 bases, leaving 20 bases of the junction unmatched. Nashville, Tennessee was home to all donors, who were Caucasian adults. V and J are TRBV4-3 and TRBJ2-1; TRBD2 matches at 7 bases. The sequenced sample was memory CD4+ T cells sorted from blood. Subset defined: CD45RA-negative fraction. The source is a young man in good health. In DNA form, the CDR3 reads TGCGCCAGCAGCCAAGATCTCGGGGTACTGAGACGGGAGGTTAGCTCCTACAATGAGCAGTTCTTC. As protein: CASSQDLGVLRREVSSYNEQFF.